The 18 T cell receptor beta chains presented below share a single source sample, sequenced in a study of blood T cells in healthy people across ages (dated by TCRdb to the mid-2010s). The method was 5' RACE. Reads for this sample came from an Illumina HiSeq 2500. A second about 6 to 11 cycle PCR used a sample-barcoded 5' primer and a J-beta primer mix. Using fastp at Q25 and MiXCR, TCRdb reprocessed the public reads and kept productive beta chains. One record per CDR3 amino acid sequence lists the most common genes and DNA. The sample contains roughly 800,000 distinct CDR3 sequences, roughly 50% of them found a single time. Jointly, the top ten make up around 22% of the sample. The sequenced sample was blood. These receptors came from a man aged 25-45 years in good health.

This clonotype has only a few counts. This chain connects TRBV20-1 to TRBJ2-5, with a weak D call TRBD2 (6 bases). The V end was cut by 2 bases, the J end by 5 bases, with 15 bases between. Germline-derived CDR1 and CDR2 are DFQATT and SNEGSKA (reference sequence). CDR3 length: 14 amino acids. The CDR3: CSARQRANAETQYF. The CDR3 region has the DNA TGCAGTGCTAGACAGCGGGCCAATGCCGAGACCCAGTACTTC.

The chain uses TRBV20-1 and TRBJ2-7; 7 bases match TRBD1. The J call may not be correct, given that the DNA end is closer to TRBJ2-5. CDR3 length: 12 residues. Germline values: CDR1 DFQATT, CDR2 SNEGSKA (reference sequence). The CDR3 DNA sequence: TGCAGTGCAAATGACAGGGAAGAGACCCAGTACTTC. It codes for CSANDREETQYF.

The rearrangement links TRBV7-2 to TRBJ2-7; 7 nucleotides line up with TRBD2. The CDR3 covers 15 residues. In germline, CDR1 is SGHTA, CDR2 FQGNSA. Trimming removed 10 bases from V and 1 base from J; junction bases left unmatched: 13. The DNA of the CDR3 is TGTGCCAACAGTAAAAGCGGGGTCACATCCTACGAGCAGTACTTC. This codes for CANSKSGVTSYEQYF.

The rearrangement uses TRBV7-9 and TRBJ1-2, with D unclear. Germline V lookup: CDR1 SEHNR, CDR2 FQNEAQ (reference sequence). CDR3 length equals 13 residues. The germline V and J ends were trimmed by 7 bases and 5 bases, with 14 bases remaining between them. In DNA form, the CDR3 reads TGTGCCAGCACCGGGCGGGTTTCTTATGGCTACACCTTC. It translates to CASTGRVSYGYTF.

This clonotype was counted a single time. This chain uses TRBV12-3 or TRBV12-4 with TRBJ2-1; D gene ambiguous. The CDR3 is 14 amino acids. Trimming stripped 3 bases from V and 1 base from J, with 7 bases between. The chain's CDR3 is CASSLVESYNEQFF. In DNA, the CDR3 is TGTGCCAGCAGTTTGGTGGAGTCCTACAATGAGCAGTTCTTC.

The chain uses TRBV4-3 and TRBJ2-7, with a tentative D call TRBD1 (5 bases). Trimming shortened V by 1 base and J by 9 bases, and 13 bases separated the two germline ends. CDR1 and CDR2 (germline): LGHNA, YSLEER. The CDR3 extends over 13 amino acids. CDR3 amino acids: CASSQVRGDRQYF. Written as DNA, the CDR3 is TGCGCCAGCAGCCAAGTAAGGGGCGACAGGCAGTACTTC.

This clonotype appeared many times. DNA of the CDR3: TGTGCCAGCAGCTTAGTGAGCGGGGGGGCTAAATTGAGCGAGCAGTTCTTC. Translation gives CASSLVSGGAKLSEQFF. This chain connects TRBV7-2 to TRBJ2-1; 10 bases are shared with TRBD2. V trimming: 1 base; J trimming: 10 bases; junction bases outside the gene matches: 13. The CDR3 sequence is 17 residues long. CDR1 SGHTA and CDR2 FQGNSA come from the germline V gene. The variable domain in full, with the rest retrieved from reference TRBV7-2 and TRBJ2-1, is GAGVSQSPSNKVTEKGKDVELRCDPISGHTALYWYRQSLGQGLEFLIYFQGNSAPDKSGLPSDRFSAERTGGSVSTLTIQRTQQEDSAVYLCASSLVSGGAKLSEQFFGPGTRLTVL.

A few counts support this clonotype. V gene TRBV27 combines with J gene TRBJ1-5, with D perhaps matching TRBD1 (6 bases). The CDR3 spans 15 residues. In germline, CDR1 is MNHEY, CDR2 SMNVEV (reference sequence). The V end was cut by 5 bases, the J end by 7 bases, with 18 bases between. The CDR3 sequence is CASSPNYRVGQPQHF. CDR3 in DNA: TGTGCCAGCAGTCCTAACTACAGGGTTGGGCAGCCCCAGCATTTT.

Worth noting for this clonotype: At one boundary the junction diverges from the germline segment, which might be a read error. V gene TRBV7-2 combines with J gene TRBJ1-2; no definite D call. The CDR3 consists of 14 residues. Germline values: CDR1 SGHTA, CDR2 FQGNSA. CDR3 sequence reads: CASSLVRANYGYTF. The CDR3 DNA reads TGTGCCAGCAGCTTAGTCCGAGCTAACTATGGTTACACCTTC.

This chain's CDR3 is CATSSTDYGYTF. The DNA of the CDR3 is TGTGCCACCAGCAGTACGGACTATGGCTACACCTTC. This chain uses TRBV15 with TRBJ1-2, with unresolved D. This CDR3 has 12 amino acids. From germline, CDR1 is LNHNV and CDR2 YYDKDF (reference sequence). V was shortened by 3 bases and J by 3 bases, with 5 bases between the two germline ends.

This clonotype turned up a few times. The J gene is TRBJ2-7, the V gene TRBV10-3, with unresolved D. CDR1 is ENHRY, CDR2 SYGVKD, per germline. The germline V and J ends were trimmed by 2 bases and 5 bases, with 4 bases remaining between them. The CDR3 loop spans 11 amino acids. CDR3 in amino acids: CAISERDEQYF. DNA for the CDR3: TGTGCCATCAGTGAGAGGGACGAGCAGTACTTC.

The rearrangement links TRBV20-1 to TRBJ1-1, with D perhaps TRBD1 (5 bases). Trimming removed 7 bases from V and 0 bases from J, with 12 bases in between. This CDR3 has 13 residues. Per the germline V gene, CDR1 is DFQATT and CDR2 is SNEGSKA (reference sequence). DNA of the CDR3: TGCAGTGTCACACAGGACTTGAACACTGAAGCTTTCTTT. Translation gives CSVTQDLNTEAFF.

Of note for this clonotype: A much larger clone differs from this one at a single base, so this may be a read error. The V gene is TRBV19, the J gene TRBJ2-1; 8 bases agree with TRBD1. Germline trimming cut 4 bases from V and 8 bases from J; bases unmatched to any gene: 16. Per germline, CDR1 LNHDA and CDR2 SQIVND (reference sequence). The CDR3 loop spans 17 amino acids. The chain's CDR3 is CASSTIRGPGGEHEQFF. The CDR3, as DNA: TGTGCCAGTAGTACTATCAGGGGGCCTGGTGGGGAGCATGAGCAGTTCTTC.

With respect to this clonotype: At one boundary the junction diverges from the germline segment, which might be a read error. The chain joins TRBV20-1 to TRBJ2-2, with a possible D match to TRBD1 (6 bases). The CDR3 runs 16 residues. Germline CDR1 DFQATT, CDR2 SNEGSKA (reference sequence). CDR3 DNA sequence: TGCAGTGCTAGCCCCAGGGGCCCTTTCAACACCGGGGAGCTGTTCTTT. Its protein is CSASPRGPFNTGELFF.

V usage is TRBV6-2 or TRBV6-3 and J usage is TRBJ2-7, with D perhaps matching TRBD1 (5 bases). Germline CDR1 reads MNHEY; CDR2 reads SVGEGT. The CDR3 loop spans 11 amino acids. V was trimmed by 6 bases and J by 9 bases, leaving 12 bases between them. CDR3 nucleotides: TGTGCCAGCAGGGACATCTGGGGGCAGTACTTC. Its translation is CASRDIWGQYF.

A note on this clonotype: A read error is possible here, since a much larger clone lies one base away. The chain employs TRBV7-9 and TRBJ2-7; 14 nucleotides match TRBD2. This CDR3 has 19 residues. The V and J ends lost 1 base and 7 bases, in that order; junction bases with no gene match: 15. Germline V gives CDR1 SEHNR, CDR2 FQNEAQ (reference sequence). CDR3 coding DNA: TGTGCCAGCAGCTTAGGAAGGACTAGCGGGGGGTCCCAACCCCCTGAGCAGTACTTC. Its protein product is CASSLGRTSGGSQPPEQYF. The variable domain in full, completed from reference TRBV7-9 and TRBJ2-7, reads DTGVSQNPRHKITKRGQNVTFRCDPISEHNRLYWYRQTLGQGPEFLTYFQNEAQLEKSRLLSDRFSAERPKGSFSTLEIQRTEQGDSAMYLCASSLGRTSGGSQPPEQYFGPGTRLTVT.

This clonotype turned up a few times. The J gene is TRBJ2-1, the V gene TRBV9; 9 positions agree with TRBD1. The CDR3 runs to 15 residues. The V and J ends lost 3 bases and 9 bases, in that order; junction bases with no gene match: 10. The germline CDR1 and CDR2 sequences are SGDLS and YYNGEE. This CDR3 reads CASSAATGGAGEQFF. The CDR3 DNA sequence: TGTGCCAGCAGCGCAGCAACAGGGGGCGCGGGTGAGCAGTTCTTC.

This sequence joins TRBV30 and TRBJ2-3, with a weak D call TRBD2 (5 bases). Trimming removed 5 bases at V and 4 bases at J, with 16 bases between. The CDR3 consists of 14 residues. The germline CDR1 and CDR2 sequences are GTSNPN and SVGIG (reference sequence). For the CDR3, the DNA is TGTGCCTGGGCCCGGAGCGGTTTTCCAGATACGCAGTATTTT. It codes for CAWARSGFPDTQYF.